This TCR beta chain was retrieved from a study of blood T cell repertoires in COVID-19. Study at large: COVID-19 samples, acute and convalescent, were from the United States, Italy and Spain. PBMCs, B-cell-depleted T cells, or T cells were the source of the cDNA or gDNA that made up the material.

Participants, roughly 18 to 90 years old, spanned some 23 US areas. The CDR3 has 14 residues. With 3 bases removed from V and 2 bases from J, the gap between germline ends came to 11 bases. Germline V gene sequence: CDR1 LGHDT, CDR2 YNNKEL (reference sequence). The protocol was immunoSEQ multiplex PCR, while the TCRdb copy is restricted to in-frame clones and leaves out a portion. The table records some 330,000 clones, 88% of them present only once. This sequence originates from a man under 40 who had recovered from COVID-19. This chain links TRBV3-1 (or the pseudogene TRBV3-2) with TRBJ2-7; tentatively, D is TRBD2 (5 bases). Sequencing input: PBMCs or T cells enriched from blood (not recorded which). CDR3 sequence (DNA): TGTGCCAGCAGCCAGAGAGGGAACGCCTACGAGCAGTACTTC. It encodes CASSQRGNAYEQYF.